The 14 T cell receptor beta chains reported below all come from one sample, sequenced in a study of regulatory T cells in long-lasting Graves disease. Time point: newly diagnosed GD, antithyroid drugs for less than 3 months. PBMC RNA was the source of the TCR library. Both iRepertoire HTBI primers and Arm-PCR of CDR3 regions were used to build the TCR beta libraries. MiXCR was run by TCRdb on the multiplex PCR reads, yielding one entry per CDR3 protein. The sample records about 440,000 distinct CDR3 sequences, 14% to 15% being singletons. This sample was also put to use in a study of T cells in Graves' hyperthyroidism and ophthalmopathy.

The sequenced sample was peripheral blood mononuclear cells (PBMCs), obtained at new diagnosis, from a patient treated with antithyroid drugs. These receptors came from a woman aged 25 to 39 with Graves disease.

DNA for the CDR3: TGTGCCAGCAGTCGACGTTGGCCCGGGACAGGGTCCTACGAGCAGTACTTC. Its protein product is CASSRRWPGTGSYEQYF. The chain links TRBV7-2 to TRBJ2-7, with 9 bases that match TRBD1. Germline V gene data show CDR1 as SGHTA and CDR2 as FQGNSA. V was pared by 6 bases and J by 1 base, with 13 bases of the junction left unmatched. This CDR3 is 17 amino acids long. Full variable domain (missing parts from reference TRBV7-2 and TRBJ2-7): GAGVSQSPSNKVTEKGKDVELRCDPISGHTALYWYRQSLGQGLEFLIYFQGNSAPDKSGLPSDRFSAERTGGSVSTLTIQRTQQEDSAVYLCASSRRWPGTGSYEQYFGPGTRLTVT.

This clonotype has only a few counts. The chain combines TRBV24-1 with TRBJ2-7; D perhaps matches TRBD2 (5 bases). V lost 2 bases and J lost 7, with 14 bases in between. This CDR3 has 14 residues. The germline CDR1 and CDR2 sequences are KGHDR and SFDVKD. For the CDR3, the DNA is TGTGCCACCAGTGATTCGGAGGAGGCCTGGGAGCAGTACTTC. Translation: CATSDSEEAWEQYF.

This clonotype was counted between two and nine times. Since a much larger clone is just one base distant, this may be a read error. This sequence joins TRBV7-8 and TRBJ2-1; D possibly corresponds to TRBD2 (5 bases). Per the germline V gene, CDR1 is SGHVS and CDR2 is FQNEAQ. Between the trimmed V and J ends, which lost 2 bases and 10 bases, there was a span of 21 bases. This CDR3 region has 16 residues. The CDR3 DNA sequence: TGTGCCAGCAGCTTAAGGGAGAGGGCCTGGTTAGAGGAGCAGTTCTTC. Translation gives CASSLRERAWLEEQFF.

This clonotype was detected many times. The rearrangement links TRBV6-9 to TRBJ1-1; D is unclear. The CDR3 runs to 14 residues. Deletions cut 3 bases from V and 1 base from J, with 9 bases between. Germline V gene data show CDR1 as MNHGY and CDR2 as SVAAGI. The DNA for the CDR3 is TGTGCCAGCAGTTACTCTGCAGGGAACACTGAAGCTTTCTTT. This gives the protein CASSYSAGNTEAFF.

This clonotype showed up many times. The chain recombines TRBV11-1 with TRBJ2-3; no clear D. Trimming took 5 bases from V and 2 from J, leaving 2 bases between them. There are 11 residues in the CDR3. Germline values: CDR1 SGHAT, CDR2 FQDESV (reference sequence). The CDR3 sequence: CASSNTDTQYF. The CDR3 DNA follows: TGTGCCAGCAGCAACACAGATACGCAGTATTTT. Combining the CDR3 with reference TRBV11-1 and TRBJ2-3 gives the whole variable domain EAEVAQSPRYKITEKSQAVAFWCDPISGHATLYWYRQILGQGPELLVQFQDESVVDDSQLPKDRFSAERLKGVDSTLKIQPAELGDSAMYLCASSNTDTQYFGPGTRLTVL.

This clonotype was detected ten times or more. V gene TRBV7-3 combines with J gene TRBJ2-1; 9 positions agree with TRBD2. The CDR3 is 17 amino acids. In germline, CDR1 is SGHTA, CDR2 FQGTGA. V shed 3 bases and J 0 bases; nucleotides not matched to a gene: 6. CDR3 sequence: CASSFAPGLASYNEQFF. Written as DNA, the CDR3 is TGTGCCAGCAGCTTCGCGCCGGGACTAGCCTCCTACAATGAGCAGTTCTTC. Supplemented by reference TRBV7-3 and TRBJ2-1, the full variable domain reads GAGVSQTPSNKVTEKGKYVELRCDPISGHTALYWYRQSLGQGPEFLIYFQGTGAADDSGLPNDRFFAVRPEGSVSTLKIQRTERGDSAVYLCASSFAPGLASYNEQFFGPGTRLTVL.

The chain is built from TRBV7-2 and TRBJ1-3; D not certain. V lost 2 bases, J lost 0 bases, and 8 bases lay in between. CDR1 and CDR2 from the germline V gene are SGHTA and FQGNSA. The CDR3 totals 15 residues. In DNA, the CDR3 is TGTGCCAGCAGCTTATTTAGTTTCTCTGGAAACACCATATATTTT. Protein sequence: CASSLFSFSGNTIYF.

This clonotype was counted ten times or more. The chain links TRBV28 to TRBJ2-7, with D possibly matching TRBD2 (6 bases). CDR1 and CDR2 (germline): MDHEN, SYDVKM. The V end lost 7 bases, the J end lost 7 bases, and 17 bases lay between the germline ends. The CDR3 covers 13 residues. The CDR3 DNA reads TGTGCCAGCAACCCCAATGCGGGGCGAGAGCAGTACTTC. This translates into CASNPNAGREQYF.

This clonotype was observed many times. The rearrangement joins TRBV5-4 to TRBJ1-1, with D hard to call. Between the trimmed V and J ends, which lost 2 bases and 7 bases, there was a span of 12 bases. CDR1 is SGHNT, CDR2 YYREEE, per germline (reference sequence). This CDR3 has 13 amino acids. The CDR3 loop is CASSLSQDLEAFF. The CDR3 nucleotides are TGTGCCAGCAGCTTATCGCAGGACCTTGAAGCTTTCTTT. The full variable domain, with the rest looked up from reference TRBV5-4 and TRBJ1-1, is ETGVTQSPTHLIKTRGQQVTLRCSSQSGHNTVSWYQQALGQGPQFIFQYYREEENGRGNFPPRFSGLQFPNYSSELNVNALELDDSALYLCASSLSQDLEAFFGQGTRLTVV.

This clonotype was observed a handful of times. The CDR3: CASSKGQPNSPTGANVLTF. As DNA, the CDR3 is TGTGCCAGCAGTAAGGGACAGCCCAACTCCCCCACTGGGGCCAACGTCCTGACTTTC. The rearrangement links TRBV2 to TRBJ2-6; TRBD1 matches at 7 bases. The V gene's germline CDR1 is SNHLY and CDR2 FYNNEI. This CDR3 contains 19 residues. The V and J ends lost 5 bases and 2 bases, in that order; junction bases with no gene match: 15.

This clonotype was recorded a few times. This rearrangement joins TRBV27 to TRBJ1-4; tentatively, D is TRBD1 (6 bases). The CDR3 length is 14 residues. The germline V gene has CDR1 MNHEY and CDR2 SMNVEV (reference sequence). Trimming stripped 8 bases from V and 2 bases from J, with 12 bases between. The CDR3 DNA sequence: TGTGCCAGCCACCGCAGGGGCACTAATGAAAAACTGTTTTTT. It yields the protein CASHRRGTNEKLFF.

As concerns this clonotype: Germline is not matched at one junction end, which may reflect a read error. Written as DNA, the CDR3 is TGTGCCAGCAGCTTAACCCACAGGGGGAACACTGGAGCTTTCTTT. Amino acids: CASSLTHRGNTGAFF. The chain links TRBV7-3 to TRBJ1-1; 8 positions match TRBD1. The V gene's germline CDR1 is SGHTA and CDR2 FQGTGA. The length of the CDR3 is 15 residues.

V gene TRBV5-1 combines with J gene TRBJ2-3, with 10 bases lining up with TRBD1. Matching the DNA end better, TRBJ2-7 makes the J call doubtful. The CDR3 spans 12 residues. The germline V gene encodes CDR1 SGHRS and CDR2 YFSETQ. CDR3 nucleotides: TGCGCCAGCAGCGTGGACAGGGGGGAGCAGTACTTC. Translating it yields CASSVDRGEQYF.

This clonotype was detected many times. The chain has TRBV27 and TRBJ1-1; TRBD1 matches 9 bases. Trimming removed 4 bases from V and 5 bases from J; junction bases left unmatched: 14. Germline V gives CDR1 MNHEY, CDR2 SMNVEV (reference sequence). CDR3 length equals 17 residues. The CDR3 bases are TGTGCCAGCAGTTGGGGCCTGACAGGGGGACCGGGAACTGAAGCTTTCTTT. Amino acid sequence: CASSWGLTGGPGTEAFF.